This record covers a single T cell receptor beta chain. Its antigen is currently unknown. The PCR was carried out with 60 Vbeta primers and 13 Jbeta primers. The protocol was immunoSEQ multiplex PCR, while the TCRdb copy is restricted to in-frame clones and leaves out a portion. Here the sample spans tens of thousands of clones, about two thirds being singletons. The data were obtained in a study of cytomegalovirus exposure and HLA in healthy donors. Study-wide context: An early data release held tens of millions of unique TCRs from HLA-typed donors. Broader study findings: Later analysis suggested links between common viral pathogens and several top significant clusters. Among TCR sequences, most were rare, though some public TCRs appeared in many donors.

What was sequenced was PBMCs. This receptor was taken from a woman aged 45-59 years in good health and CMV-seropositive.

The CDR3 DNA reads as TGTGCCAGCGACAACAGGGGGCAAGAGACCCAGTACTTC. It translates to CASDNRGQETQYF. This chain connects TRBV11-2 to TRBJ2-5, with 8 bases matching TRBD1. J gave up 2 bases and V 8 bases, and 4 bases lay outside the gene matches. Germline CDR1 is SGHAT and CDR2 is FQNNGV. The CDR3 consists of 13 residues.